This is a list of T cell receptor beta chains from one sample in a study of T cell changes during pregnancy in multiple sclerosis. Sequencing was performed with immunoSEQ multiplex PCR; in TCRdb, only in-frame clones are kept and a portion is missing. The sample records approximately 92,000 clones, under 95% being singletons. The input for sequencing was peripheral blood, taken after pregnancy. The origin of the receptors is a female donor with multiple sclerosis, enrolled in a pregnancy study. CDR3s include the opening cysteine and the closing phenylalanine or tryptophan. A D gene is named only where the DNA matches it firmly. Clone size is shown for a subset of rows, as once, few, many or a class of expanded clone.

v_call	clone_size	d_call	j_call	cdr3_aa	cdr3_nt
TRBV14	NA	NA	TRBJ1-1	CASSLRGIEAFF	TGTGCCAGCAGCCTCAGAGGAATTGAAGCTTTCTTT
TRBV6-1	NA	NA	TRBJ1-1	CASSERGGDKTFF	TGTGCCAGCAGTGAAAGAGGGGGAGACAAGACTTTCTTT
TRBV19	NA	NA	TRBJ1-2	CASSIQGIGYGYTF	TGTGCCAGTAGTATACAGGGTATCGGCTATGGCTACACCTTC
TRBV27	NA	TRBD2	TRBJ2-7	CASGRDYLYEQYF	TGTGCCAGCGGCCGGGACTATCTCTACGAGCAGTACTTC
TRBV28	NA	TRBD1	TRBJ1-4	CASTRATGWTEKLFF	TGTGCCAGCACCCGGGCGACAGGGTGGACTGAAAAACTGTTTTTT
TRBV30	NA	NA	TRBJ1-4	CAWSAPWTPTNEKLFF	TGTGCCTGGAGCGCCCCTTGGACACCTACTAATGAAAAACTGTTTTTT
TRBV9	NA	TRBD2	TRBJ2-5	CASSDERLAGGGETQYF	TGTGCCAGCAGCGATGAGAGACTAGCGGGAGGAGGGGAGACCCAGTACTTC
TRBV12-5	NA	NA	TRBJ1-2	CASGREGYGYTF	TGTGCTAGTGGTAGGGAGGGGTATGGCTACACCTTC
TRBV7-6	once	NA	TRBJ2-1	CASSLARVTGENEQFF	TGTGCCAGCAGCTTAGCGCGGGTGACAGGAGAAAATGAGCAGTTCTTC
TRBV6-5	NA	NA	TRBJ2-7	CASSYDSFTSSYEQYF	TGTGCCAGCAGTTATGACAGCTTTACCTCTTCCTACGAGCAGTACTTC
TRBV29-1	NA	NA	TRBJ2-1	CSVFINEQFF	TGCAGCGTGTTTATCAATGAGCAGTTCTTC
TRBV18	NA	TRBD1	TRBJ2-4	CASSRDRGDIQYF	TGTGCCAGCTCACGGGACAGGGGAGACATTCAGTACTTC
TRBV5-1	NA	NA	TRBJ2-3	CASSLRGISTDTQYF	TGCGCCAGCAGCTTGCGAGGGATATCGACAGATACGCAGTATTTT
TRBV10-3	NA	NA	TRBJ1-2	CAIRDSCCYGYTF	TGTGCCATCAGGGACAGCTGTTGCTATGGCTACACCTTC
TRBV19	once	TRBD1	TRBJ2-1	CASRKDRGLYNEQFF	TGTGCCAGTAGGAAGGACAGGGGGCTTTACAATGAGCAGTTCTTC
TRBV4-1	few	NA	TRBJ1-1	CASSTTGLGTEAFF	TGCGCCAGCAGCACGACAGGACTCGGCACTGAAGCTTTCTTT
TRBV14	NA	NA	TRBJ2-1	CASSQVPAGRSFF	TGTGCCAGCAGCCAAGTCCCCGCGGGTCGGAGCTTCTTC
TRBV25-1	NA	NA	TRBJ2-1	CASTAAGGISYNEQFF	TGTGCCAGCACCGCGGCCGGGGGTATTTCCTACAATGAGCAGTTCTTC
TRBV6-6	NA	NA	TRBJ1-5	CASGTATGGPQHF	TGTGCCAGTGGAACTGCCACGGGGGGTCCCCAGCATTTT
TRBV29-1	NA	NA	TRBJ1-1	CSVERLGSTEAFF	TGCAGCGTTGAAAGGTTGGGGAGCACTGAAGCTTTCTTT
TRBV5-4	NA	TRBD2	TRBJ2-2	CASSSRLAGTGELFF	TGTGCCAGCAGCTCAAGACTAGCGGGAACCGGGGAGCTGTTTTTT
TRBV6-5	NA	TRBD2	TRBJ2-7	CASGLASYEQYF	TGTGCCAGCGGACTAGCCAGCTACGAGCAGTACTTC
TRBV4-2	once	NA	TRBJ2-1	CASSQDFPGTSYNEQFF	TGTGCCAGCAGCCAAGATTTTCCGGGGACTTCCTACAATGAGCAGTTCTTC
TRBV4-2	NA	TRBD1	TRBJ2-1	CASSQTGDEQFF	TGTGCCAGCAGCCAGACAGGGGATGAGCAGTTCTTC
TRBV6-6	NA	NA	TRBJ2-7	CASGVRTDPYEQYF	TGTGCCAGCGGGGTTAGGACAGACCCCTACGAGCAGTACTTC
TRBV5-1	once	NA	TRBJ2-3	CASKRGYTDTQYF	TGCGCCAGCAAACGAGGCTACACAGATACGCAGTATTTT